The 29 T cell receptor beta chains reported below all come from one sample, sequenced in a study of Graves' ophthalmopathy and Graves' hyperthyroidism. CDR3 regions of TCR beta were amplified from RNA transcripts. In the first round, RT-PCR was carried out with HTBI primers, and a multiplex PCR formed the second round. TCRdb reanalysed the multiplex PCR reads using MiXCR and keeps one entry per CDR3 protein. Of about 1.1 million distinct CDR3 sequences listed, about 35% were seen once; the top ten hold roughly 10%. The source material was peripheral blood or thyroid tissue (not recorded which). The receptors shown here come from an adult man with Graves' hyperthyroidism.

A word on this clonotype: At one of its ends the junction is not consistent with the germline gene, which may arise from a read error. The genes are TRBV15 and TRBJ2-7; 7 nucleotides line up with TRBD1. CDR3 length: 18 residues. CDR1 is LNHNV and CDR2 is YYDKDF in the germline V gene (reference sequence). CDR3 DNA: TGTGCCAGCAGCCGACGAGGTACACCGGGACAGAAAAAATACGAGCAGTACTTC. Its translation is CASSRRGTPGQKKYEQYF.

This clonotype occurred many times. The chain combines TRBV2 with TRBJ1-5; tentatively, D is TRBD1 (5 bases). Per germline, CDR1 SNHLY and CDR2 FYNNEI. The germline V and J ends were trimmed by 7 bases and 1 base, with 11 bases remaining between them. The CDR3 spans 14 residues. CDR3 sequence: CASKRGISNQPQHF. CDR3 in DNA: TGTGCCAGCAAAAGGGGTATAAGCAATCAGCCCCAGCATTTT. The full variable domain, completed using reference TRBV2 and TRBJ1-5, is EPEVTQTPSHQVTQMGQEVILRCVPISNHLYFYWYRQILGQKVEFLVSFYNNEISEKSEIFDDQFSVERPDGSNFTLKIRSTKLEDSAMYFCASKRGISNQPQHFGDGTRLSIL.

The chain employs TRBV10-2 and TRBJ1-1, with D tentatively TRBD1 (6 bases). Germline V CDR1 and CDR2: WSHSY, SAAADI. V lost 0 bases and J 1 base, leaving 9 bases between the germline ends. This CDR3 comprises 15 residues. Written as DNA, the CDR3 is TGCGCCAGCAGTGAGTCTGGGGGCTCGAACACTGAAGCTTTCTTT. This sequence encodes CASSESGGSNTEAFF.

The rearrangement uses TRBV20-1 and TRBJ2-7; D gene uncertain. Germline lookup yields CDR1 DFQATT and CDR2 SNEGSKA (reference sequence). This CDR3 spans 14 amino acids. Trimming stripped 5 bases from V and 0 bases from J, with 14 bases between. The CDR3 is CSAGIDGSSYEQYF. The CDR3 DNA is TGCAGTGCTGGGATTGACGGTTCCTCCTACGAGCAGTACTTC.

The J gene is TRBJ1-2, the V gene TRBV2, with D hard to call. The germline CDR1 and CDR2 sequences are SNHLY and FYNNEI. The length of the CDR3 is 11 residues. CDR3 residues: CARVELWGYTF. The CDR3 nucleotides read TGTGCTAGAGTGGAGCTCTGGGGCTACACCTTC.

In this sample, this clonotype turned up many times. A junction boundary mismatches the germline segment, possibly from a read error. This chain joins TRBV7-8 and TRBJ1-1; possible D gene TRBD1, 6 bases. CDR3 size: 15 residues. The germline V gene encodes CDR1 SGHVS and CDR2 FQNEAQ. The CDR3 loop reads CASTLGGGPDTEAFF. The CDR3 DNA sequence: TGTGCCAGCACCTTAGGGGGGGGGCCGGACACTGAAGCTTTCTTT. Looking up the rest from reference TRBV7-8 and TRBJ1-1 gives the full variable domain: GAGVSQSPRYKVAKRGQDVALRCDPISGHVSLFWYQQALGQGPEFLTYFQNEAQLDKSGLPSDRFFAERPEGSVSTLKIQRTQQEDSAVYLCASTLGGGPDTEAFFGQGTRLTVV.

This clonotype was seen ten or more times. The chain recombines TRBV7-2 with TRBJ2-5; 14 bases are shared with TRBD2. This CDR3 has 16 residues. The germline gives CDR1 SGHTA, CDR2 FQGNSA. V shed 5 bases and J 5 bases; nucleotides not matched to a gene: 7. The CDR3 loop reads CASSPRLAGGWETQYF. The CDR3 DNA reads as TGTGCCAGCAGCCCCCGACTAGCGGGAGGGTGGGAGACCCAGTACTTC.

This clonotype was counted a few times. The CDR3 sequence: CASTNGRRGYTF. The CDR3, as DNA: TGTGCCAGCACTAACGGACGAAGAGGCTACACCTTC. V gene TRBV2 combines with J gene TRBJ1-2; no reliable D call. From germline, CDR1 is SNHLY and CDR2 FYNNEI. There are 12 residues in the CDR3. Trimming took off 7 bases at V and 8 bases at J, with 14 bases between the two ends. Based on the CDR3 plus reference TRBV2 and TRBJ1-2, the full variable domain is EPEVTQTPSHQVTQMGQEVILRCVPISNHLYFYWYRQILGQKVEFLVSFYNNEISEKSEIFDDQFSVERPDGSNFTLKIRSTKLEDSAMYFCASTNGRRGYTFGSGTRLTVV.

The V call is TRBV25-1, the J call TRBJ1-5, with 7 nucleotides matching TRBD1. Germline V gene lookup returns CDR1 MGHDK and CDR2 SYGVNS. The V segment lost 5 bases and the J segment 6 bases; nucleotides outside the gene matches: 19. The CDR3 extends over 18 amino acids. The CDR3 nucleotides are TGTGCCAGCAGTTACTTCAGGACAGGAAGGGGGACTAGTCAGCCCCAGCATTTT. Translating gives CASSYFRTGRGTSQPQHF.

This clonotype was seen more than once but under ten times. The chain couples TRBV20-1 to TRBJ2-2; TRBD1 matches at 10 bases. Trimming at V came to 6 bases and at J to 6 bases, leaving 7 bases not matched to a gene. Germline-derived CDR1 and CDR2 are DFQATT and SNEGSKA (reference sequence). The CDR3 is 14 residues long. CDR3 amino acids: CSAETGGPAGELFF. CDR3 in DNA: TGCAGTGCCGAGACAGGGGGCCCCGCCGGGGAGCTGTTTTTT.

This clonotype has a handful of counts. This chain connects TRBV4-2 to TRBJ1-2, with TRBD1 identical over 8 bases. With V trimmed by 0 bases and J by 6 bases, 6 bases remained unmatched. The CDR3 is 15 amino acids. CDR1 is LGHNA and CDR2 is YNFKEQ in the germline V gene. DNA of the CDR3: TGTGCCAGCAGCCAAGATGGAGGGACAGGTAATGGCTACACCTTC. It codes for CASSQDGGTGNGYTF.

The genes are TRBV6-5 and TRBJ2-7; D assignment may be TRBD1 or TRBD2 (5 bases each). Trimming cost V 6 bases and J 0 bases, with 12 bases left between them. The germline V gene has CDR1 MNHEY and CDR2 SVGAGI. The CDR3 loop spans 14 amino acids. In DNA form, the CDR3 reads TGTGCCAGCAGGGGGGATCTCTCCTCCTACGAGCAGTACTTC. This encodes CASRGDLSSYEQYF.

This clonotype came up a few times. The chain is built from TRBV6-5 and TRBJ1-1, with a weak D call TRBD1 (5 bases). Trimming stripped 2 bases from V and 4 bases from J, with 14 bases between. The germline CDR1 and CDR2 sequences are MNHEY and SVGAGI. The CDR3 sequence is 15 residues long. The CDR3 loop reads CASSYGLSGLTEAFF. For the CDR3, the DNA is TGTGCCAGCAGTTACGGTTTGTCGGGACTCACTGAAGCTTTCTTT.

This clonotype came up a few times. V is TRBV18 and J is TRBJ1-5; D remains unclear. This CDR3 comprises 13 residues. Germline assignment: CDR1 KGHSH and CDR2 LQKENI. With 6 bases removed from V and 5 bases from J, the gap between germline ends came to 11 bases. The CDR3: CASSGNEDQPQHF. The DNA of the CDR3 is TGTGCCAGCTCCGGAAACGAGGATCAGCCCCAGCATTTT.

This clonotype was seen ten or more times. V and J are TRBV7-3 and TRBJ2-5; TRBD2 is a possible D gene (6 bases). CDR1 is SGHTA and CDR2 is FQGTGA in the germline V gene. Between the trimmed V and J ends, which lost 1 base and 5 bases, there was a span of 20 bases. The CDR3 has 17 amino acids. The CDR3 region is CASSLKGGGTQAETQYF. CDR3 coding DNA: TGTGCCAGCAGCTTAAAAGGTGGCGGGACCCAAGCTGAGACCCAGTACTTC.

This clonotype was seen at least ten times. The V gene is TRBV20-1, the J gene TRBJ2-7; TRBD1 might be the D (5 bases). CDR3 length: 13 residues. Deletions cut 5 bases from V and 1 base from J, with 12 bases between. CDR1 is DFQATT, CDR2 SNEGSKA, per germline (reference sequence). DNA of the CDR3: TGCAGTGCTGACGGACACGGTTCCTACGAGCAGTACTTC. Translating it yields CSADGHGSYEQYF.

The chain carries TRBV4-1 and TRBJ1-1, with D unclear. Trimming pared 3 bases from V and 5 bases from J, leaving 16 bases between. Per the germline V gene, CDR1 is MGHRA and CDR2 is YSYEKL. The CDR3 extends over 15 amino acids. In nucleotides, the CDR3 is TGCGCCAGCAGCCAGGTTGCAGCCCTGGCGACTGAAGCTTTCTTT. It codes for CASSQVAALATEAFF.

This clonotype was observed at least ten times. The rearrangement links TRBV4-3 to TRBJ2-7, with D perhaps matching TRBD1 or TRBD2 (7 bases each). Per germline, CDR1 LGHNA and CDR2 YSLEER. Trimming shortened V by 0 bases and J by 4 bases, and 13 bases separated the two germline ends. The CDR3 consists of 15 residues. The CDR3: CASSQEARGGYEQYF. The CDR3 coding sequence is TGCGCCAGCAGCCAAGAGGCCAGGGGGGGATACGAGCAGTACTTC.

The genes are TRBV7-2 and TRBJ1-6, with TRBD1 matching 10 bases. The CDR3 has 15 amino acids. Germline lookup yields CDR1 SGHTA and CDR2 FQGNSA. Trimming removed 4 bases from V and 6 bases from J; junction bases left unmatched: 3. This chain's CDR3 is CASSSTGGFNSPLHF. As DNA, the CDR3 is TGTGCCAGCAGCTCGACAGGGGGCTTTAATTCACCCCTCCACTTT.

The V call is TRBV15, the J call TRBJ1-2; D gene ambiguous. There are 16 residues in the CDR3. Germline V CDR1 and CDR2: LNHNV, YYDKDF (reference sequence). Trimming stripped 2 bases from V and 7 bases from J, with 20 bases between. The CDR3 is CATSRFSRLGVAGYTF. The DNA of the CDR3 is TGTGCCACCAGCAGATTCAGCCGACTTGGGGTGGCTGGCTACACCTTC.

CDR3 sequence reads: CASRRLAGVAGELFF. DNA for the CDR3: TGTGCCAGTAGACGGCTAGCGGGAGTAGCCGGGGAGCTGTTTTTT. The rearrangement links TRBV19 to TRBJ2-2, with 10 bases that match TRBD2. V shed 6 bases, J shed 6 bases, and the junction held 7 bases outside the gene matches. The CDR3 is made up of 15 amino acids. Germline loops: CDR1 LNHDA, CDR2 SQIVND (reference sequence).

The sample holds many counts of this clonotype. The V and J genes are TRBV10-3 and TRBJ2-7; D might be TRBD2 (6 bases). V lost 3 bases to trimming and J lost 1 base, with 13 bases between them. Germline values: CDR1 ENHRY, CDR2 SYGVKD. This CDR3 contains 15 residues. The CDR3 spells CAISDPGEGSYEQYF. CDR3 bases: TGTGCCATCAGTGATCCGGGAGAAGGGTCCTACGAGCAGTACTTC.

This clonotype has at least ten counts. This sequence joins TRBV19 and TRBJ1-6; D gene unclear. Germline V gene data show CDR1 as LNHDA and CDR2 as SQIVND (reference sequence). The CDR3 runs to 13 residues. Trimming removed 1 base from V and 8 bases from J, with 6 bases in between. CDR3 region: CASSIVADSPLHF. The CDR3 coding sequence is TGTGCCAGTAGTATAGTGGCGGATTCACCCCTCCACTTT.

The genes are TRBV10-2 and TRBJ2-7; D tentatively reads TRBD1 or TRBD2 (5 bases each). Trimming removed 2 bases from V and 0 bases from J, with 11 bases in between. The CDR3 runs 15 residues. Per the germline V gene, CDR1 is WSHSY and CDR2 is SAAADI. The CDR3 loop is CASSEPAGSSYEQYF. CDR3 DNA: TGCGCCAGCAGTGAGCCGGCAGGGAGCTCCTACGAGCAGTACTTC.

V and J are TRBV6-2 or TRBV6-3 and TRBJ1-6; maybe TRBD1 (5 bases). V was trimmed by 2 bases and J by 2 bases, leaving 13 bases between them. This CDR3 is built from 17 residues. The germline V gene has CDR1 MNHEY and CDR2 SVGEGT. CDR3 nucleotides: TGTGCCAGCAGTTACAGCACCTTGACAGCCTATAATTCACCCCTCCACTTT. Translating it yields CASSYSTLTAYNSPLHF.

Concerning this clonotype itself: This may arise from a read error, as a much more abundant clone is one base away. The chain has TRBV20-1 and TRBJ1-1; TRBD1 might be the D (6 bases). Germline V gene data show CDR1 as DFQATT and CDR2 as SNEGSKA (reference sequence). The CDR3 is 16 amino acids. The CDR3: CSATAYRGALNIEAFF. The CDR3, as DNA: TGCAGTGCTACCGCTTATAGGGGGGCCCTGAACATTGAAGCTTTCTTT.

V and J are TRBV13 and TRBJ2-2; TRBD1 agrees at 7 bases. The CDR3 is 15 residues long. V shed 5 bases, J shed 4 bases, and the junction held 7 bases outside the gene matches. The V gene's germline CDR1 is PRHDT and CDR2 FYEKMQ (reference sequence). The CDR3 DNA reads as TGTGCCAGCAGCCCGACAGGGCTACGCACCGGGGAGCTGTTTTTT. Its protein is CASSPTGLRTGELFF.

The gene calls are TRBV12-3 or TRBV12-4 and TRBJ2-7; TRBD1 is a possible D gene (6 bases). This CDR3 spans 15 amino acids. V dropped 6 bases and J dropped 7 bases, with 22 bases sitting between them. The CDR3 DNA follows: TGTGCCAGCAGCCCCCTCCCCGGACAGCTCTATGAGCAGTACTTC. Translated: CASSPLPGQLYEQYF.

In its sample, this clonotype was seen many times. The chain combines TRBV6-6 with TRBJ1-4; no clear D gene. The CDR3 extends over 13 amino acids. Trimming left V 2 bases short and J 5 bases short, with 6 bases between. Looked up from germline, CDR1 is MNHNY and CDR2 is SVGAGI (reference sequence). In nucleotides, the CDR3 is TGTGCCAGCAGTTACACAGAAAATGAAAAACTGTTTTTT. Protein sequence: CASSYTENEKLFF.